These 20 T cell receptor beta chains came from one sample sequenced in a study of T cell repertoires in cytomegalovirus infection. TCRdb called the reads again in MiXCR, with one record for every CDR3 protein. The data contain approximately 770,000 distinct CDR3 sequences, around 29% of them seen just once; the ten biggest clones take up around 13%. Their antigens remain unidentified. The sample was cultured CD8+ T cells from PBMCs, taken from culture after CMV antigen stimulation. Receptors were obtained from a human donor in good health (CMV status not recorded). Some clones in this sample may be carry-over from other donors' samples.

This chain uses TRBV6-6 with TRBJ1-5; 7 bases are shared with TRBD1. V dropped 5 bases and J dropped 6; count of bases not matched to a gene: 7. Looked up from germline, CDR1 is MNHNY and CDR2 is SVGAGI (reference sequence). The CDR3 totals 14 residues. CDR3 amino acids: CASSTRQGSQPQHF. The CDR3 DNA reads TGTGCCAGCAGTACCCGACAGGGAAGTCAGCCCCAGCATTTT.

The CDR3 sequence: CASRVKVGTEAFF. CDR3 DNA sequence: TGCGCCAGCAGAGTGAAGGTAGGCACTGAAGCTTTCTTT. This rearrangement joins TRBV10-2 to TRBJ1-1; D not resolved. V lost 6 bases and J 4 bases, leaving 12 bases between the germline ends. Germline values: CDR1 WSHSY, CDR2 SAAADI. CDR3 length equals 13 residues.

The chain couples TRBV6-6 to TRBJ2-1; 7 nucleotides match TRBD1. Unmatched junction bases numbered 15, after V lost 4 bases and J lost 0 bases. This CDR3 is built from 19 residues. Germline V lookup: CDR1 MNHNY, CDR2 SVGAGI (reference sequence). For the CDR3, the DNA is TGTGCCAGCAGTTTTTTGGGACAGCGCCCTTCGAGCTCCTACAATGAGCAGTTCTTC. Protein product: CASSFLGQRPSSSYNEQFF.

V is TRBV5-3 and J is TRBJ2-7; tentative D call: TRBD2 (6 bases). TRBV5-3 is marked as an open reading frame, function uncertain. V lost 8 bases and J lost 0, with 12 bases in between. The CDR3 runs 13 residues. CDR3 sequence reads: CASRPGVSYEQYF. The CDR3 region has the DNA TGTGCCAGCAGGCCGGGAGTCTCCTACGAGCAGTACTTC.

This clonotype was seen just once. The chain employs TRBV20-1 and TRBJ1-6; TRBD1 aligns across 7 bases. The CDR3 contains 13 residues. CDR1 is DFQATT, CDR2 SNEGSKA, per germline (reference sequence). The V and J ends lost 3 bases and 9 bases, in that order; junction bases with no gene match: 5. DNA of the CDR3: TGCAGTGCTAGTGTGACAGGGAGTTCACCCCTCCACTTT. Amino acid sequence: CSASVTGSSPLHF.

This clonotype was picked up many times. The V call is TRBV23-1, the J call TRBJ2-7, with D perhaps matching TRBD1 (5 bases). TRBV23-1 is recorded as an ORF, its role being uncertain. The CDR3 is made up of 13 amino acids. V gave up 2 bases and J gave up 3 bases, with 8 bases separating them. CDR3 nucleotide sequence: TGCGCCAGCAGTCAAACTGACAGCTACGAGCAGTACGTC. This encodes CASSQTDSYEQYV.

V gene TRBV24-1 combines with J gene TRBJ2-3, with 10 bases lining up with TRBD1. V lost 3 bases to trimming and J lost 6 bases; unmatched junction nucleotides: 5. Germline V lookup: CDR1 KGHDR, CDR2 SFDVKD. The CDR3 consists of 15 residues. The CDR3 region is CATSDPGTGDDTQYF. DNA for the CDR3: TGTGCCACCAGTGATCCCGGGACAGGGGATGATACGCAGTATTTT.

The CDR3 loop is CASSFNRPLYNEQFF. DNA for the CDR3: TGTGCCAGCAGTTTTAACAGGCCGCTCTACAATGAGCAGTTCTTC. The chain carries TRBV27 and TRBJ2-1, with D possibly being TRBD1 (5 bases). This CDR3 contains 15 residues. Trimming left V 3 bases short and J 3 bases short, with 12 bases between. Per germline, CDR1 MNHEY and CDR2 SMNVEV (reference sequence).

The chain links TRBV4-1 to TRBJ1-1, with 7 nucleotides matching TRBD1. The V and J ends lost 7 bases and 5 bases, in that order; junction bases with no gene match: 10. The CDR3 totals 14 residues. Germline assignment: CDR1 MGHRA and CDR2 YSYEKL. CDR3 nucleotide sequence: TGCGCCAGCAATCACAGGGGCGCAGGGACTGAAGCTTTCTTT. This translates into CASNHRGAGTEAFF.

The chain employs TRBV27 and TRBJ1-5; the D is unclear. V was clipped by 0 bases and J by 4 bases, with 7 bases between them. CDR1 is MNHEY and CDR2 is SMNVEV in the germline V gene (reference sequence). The CDR3 loop spans 14 amino acids. DNA for the CDR3: TGTGCCAGCAGTTTATCATTTGGGAATCAGCCCCAGCATTTT. It codes for CASSLSFGNQPQHF.

This clonotype was seen repeatedly, ten times or more. The rearrangement uses TRBV7-2 and TRBJ1-1, with 7 bases fitting TRBD1. Germline trimming cut 5 bases from V and 8 bases from J; bases unmatched to any gene: 5. The length of the CDR3 is 12 residues. Germline V gene lookup returns CDR1 SGHTA and CDR2 FQGNSA. The CDR3 loop is CASSTTGWEAFF. CDR3 nucleotide sequence: TGTGCCAGCAGCACGACAGGGTGGGAAGCTTTCTTT. The full variable domain, its missing parts supplied by reference TRBV7-2 and TRBJ1-1, is GAGVSQSPSNKVTEKGKDVELRCDPISGHTALYWYRQSLGQGLEFLIYFQGNSAPDKSGLPSDRFSAERTGGSVSTLTIQRTQQEDSAVYLCASSTTGWEAFFGQGTRLTVV.

This clonotype has just a few counts. The gene calls are TRBV14 and TRBJ2-7; possible D gene TRBD1, 6 bases. Germline assignment: CDR1 SGHDN and CDR2 FVKESK. Trimming removed 0 bases from V and 6 bases from J, with 9 bases in between. The CDR3 runs 13 residues. CDR3 nucleotides: TGTGCCAGCAGCCAAGAAAAAGGGGGCGAGCAGTACTTC. Translation: CASSQEKGGEQYF.

This clonotype was seen repeatedly, ten times or more. The rearrangement uses TRBV6-1 and TRBJ1-1, with D tentatively TRBD1 (6 bases). In germline, CDR1 is MNHNS, CDR2 SASEGT. Trimming stripped 7 bases from V and 0 bases from J, with 12 bases between. The CDR3 has 14 amino acids. The CDR3 sequence: CASKGPGVNTEAFF. The CDR3 DNA follows: TGTGCCAGCAAAGGTCCAGGGGTGAACACTGAAGCTTTCTTT.

The chain carries TRBV11-2 and TRBJ1-2; D may be TRBD1 (6 bases). Trimming stripped 2 bases from V and 4 bases from J, with 20 bases between. The length of the CDR3 is 17 residues. Germline assignment: CDR1 SGHAT and CDR2 FQNNGV. DNA of the CDR3: TGTGCCAGCAGCTTAAGTGGACGAGAAGGGGGGACCTATGGCTACACCTTC. As protein: CASSLSGREGGTYGYTF.

In this sample, this clonotype turned up many times. Here the CDR3 DNA reads TGTGCCAGCAGCTTAGGTGGGCAGCCAGTCAATGGACAGTTCTTC. Protein product: CASSLGGQPVNGQFF. This rearrangement joins TRBV7-9 to TRBJ2-1, with unresolved D. This CDR3 spans 15 amino acids. V dropped 1 base and J dropped 13 bases, with 20 bases sitting between them. Germline values: CDR1 SEHNR, CDR2 FQNEAQ (reference sequence).

The V call is TRBV27, the J call TRBJ1-4; the match to TRBD1 covers 7 bases. The V gene end was trimmed by 4 bases and the J gene end by 8 bases; junction bases not matched to a gene: 7. In germline, CDR1 is MNHEY, CDR2 SMNVEV (reference sequence). CDR3 length: 14 residues. CDR3 region: CASSSDRLFEKLFF. The CDR3 nucleotides read TGTGCCAGCAGTTCGGACAGGTTATTCGAAAAACTGTTTTTT.

This clonotype was counted between two and nine times. The CDR3 nucleotides read TGTGCCAGCATCTCAGAGGGCGGGGTAGGGTACTTC. Translating it yields CASISEGGVGYF. This chain uses TRBV6-5 with TRBJ2-7; perhaps TRBD2 as D (6 bases). CDR3 length: 12 amino acids. CDR1 is MNHEY, CDR2 SVGAGI, per germline. The ends were cut back, 7 bases at V and 12 bases at J, with 19 bases in the middle.

This clonotype was detected many times. J is TRBJ2-7 and V is TRBV7-2; D remains unclear. CDR3 size: 13 residues. CDR1 is SGHTA and CDR2 is FQGNSA in the germline V gene. V was shortened by 8 bases and J by 0 bases, with 11 bases between the two germline ends. The CDR3 DNA reads as TGTGCCAGCGCCGGGTTTCCCTCCTACGAGCAGTACGTC. It is translated as CASAGFPSYEQYV.

The sample holds a few counts of this clonotype. V and J are TRBV6-5 and TRBJ2-5, with D hard to call. The CDR3 covers 15 residues. V was clipped by 5 bases and J by 5 bases, with 18 bases between them. The germline CDR1 and CDR2 sequences are MNHEY and SVGAGI. CDR3 in DNA: TGTGCCAGCAGTGAAATTGCAGGACGGGTGGAGACCCAGTACTTC. Translation: CASSEIAGRVETQYF.

This clonotype appeared once. This chain joins TRBV6-5 and TRBJ1-4; TRBD1 aligns across 7 bases. The ends lost 4 bases at V and 0 bases at J; junction bases unmatched: 8. There are 17 residues in the CDR3. Germline CDR1 and CDR2: MNHEY and SVGAGI. This CDR3 is CASSSSTGEATNEKLFF. CDR3 DNA: TGTGCCAGCAGTTCCTCCACAGGGGAAGCAACTAATGAAAAACTGTTTTTT.